The present entry profiles one T cell receptor beta chain with its context. This entry belongs to a study of blood T cell repertoires in COVID-19. Everyone who took part was about 18 to 90 years old, and they came from 24 US areas. V gave up 7 bases and J gave up 4 bases, with 8 bases separating them. This CDR3 has 11 residues. Data came from immunoSEQ multiplex PCR; TCRdb stores just in-frame clones and leaves some out. The table lists about 46,000 clones, roughly nine tenths of them singletons. The chain is built from TRBV12-3 or TRBV12-4 and TRBJ2-7; no definite D call. The TCR was taken from a woman in her 50s who had recovered from COVID-19. Material for sequencing was PBMCs or T cells enriched from blood (not recorded which). The CDR3 bases are TGTGCCAGCACCAGAGGTTACGAGCAGTACTTC. Protein: CASTRGYEQYF.